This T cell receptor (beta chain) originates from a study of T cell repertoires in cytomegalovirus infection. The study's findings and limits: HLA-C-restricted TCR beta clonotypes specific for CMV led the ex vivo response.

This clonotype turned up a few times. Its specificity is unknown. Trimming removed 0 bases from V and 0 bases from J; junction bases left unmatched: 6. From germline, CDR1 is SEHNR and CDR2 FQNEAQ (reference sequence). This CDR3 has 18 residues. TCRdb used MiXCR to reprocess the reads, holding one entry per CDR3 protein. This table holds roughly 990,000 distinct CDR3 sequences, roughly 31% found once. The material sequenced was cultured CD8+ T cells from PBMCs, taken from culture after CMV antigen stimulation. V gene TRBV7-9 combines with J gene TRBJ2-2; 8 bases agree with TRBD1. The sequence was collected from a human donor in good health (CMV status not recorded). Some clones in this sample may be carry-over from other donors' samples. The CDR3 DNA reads TGTGCCAGCAGCTTAGCGGGCAGGGGGCCTGCGAACACCGGGGAGCTGTTTTTT. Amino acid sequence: CASSLAGRGPANTGELFF.